Listed below are T cell receptor beta chains from one sample, sequenced in a study of shared clonotypes between healthy human individuals. Libraries were prepared by immunoSEQ multiplex PCR; TCRdb keeps only in-frame clonotypes and omits some of them. The sample consists of some 2,500,000 clones, less than 95% of them appearing once. Sequencing was done on a sample of naive CD4+ T cells from PBMCs. The origin of the receptors is a man aged 18 to 29 in good health. Some clones in this sample may be carry-over from other donors' samples. The CDR3 runs from the conserved cysteine through the conserved F or W. The D gene is left open where the match is weak. Clone size appears in some rows only: once, few, many, or a class for an expanded clone.

NA,NA,TRBJ2-1,TRBV19,CASSILADEQFF,TGTGCCAGTAGTATATTGGCTGATGAGCAGTTCTTC
NA,NA,TRBJ1-5,TRBV28,CASLLRGGRWNQPQHF,TGTGCCAGCCTGTTACGGGGGGGGCGTTGGAACCAGCCCCAGCATTTT
NA,NA,TRBJ2-7,TRBV29-1,CSVGGAGGSYEQYF,TGCAGCGTGGGCGGGGCAGGGGGGTCCTACGAGCAGTACTTC
NA,NA,TRBJ1-1,TRBV5-1,CASSLSTAMNTEAFF,TGCGCCAGCAGCTTGTCTACAGCTATGAACACTGAAGCTTTCTTT
NA,NA,TRBJ1-3,TRBV9,CASSVQPRQSGNTIYF,TGTGCCAGCAGCGTCCAGCCACGGCAGTCTGGAAACACCATATATTTT
NA,NA,TRBJ2-5,TRBV5-4,CLMTSRFSETQYF,TGTTTGATGACGAGTAGATTTTCAGAGACCCAGTACTTC
TRBD1,NA,TRBJ2-1,TRBV6-1,CASSELRDSEPNEQFF,TGTGCCAGCAGTGAGCTCCGGGACAGTGAGCCAAATGAGCAGTTCTTC
TRBD1,NA,TRBJ2-6,TRBV2,CASTTGASSGANVLTF,TGTGCCAGCACAACAGGGGCTTCCTCTGGGGCCAACGTCCTGACTTTC
NA,NA,TRBJ1-1,TRBV19,CASIGARREAFF,TGTGCCAGTATTGGAGCCCGAAGAGAAGCTTTCTTT
TRBD1,NA,TRBJ1-4,TRBV9,CASSPSTGFISEKLFF,TGTGCCAGCAGCCCCTCGACAGGGTTCATTAGCGAAAAACTGTTTTTT
NA,once,TRBJ1-2,TRBV10-3,CAISESSVYGYTF,TGTGCCATCAGTGAGTCCTCGGTCTATGGCTACACCTTC
TRBD2,NA,TRBJ2-5,TRBV5-4,CASSPEGASGRGTQYF,TGTGCCAGCAGCCCTGAAGGGGCTAGCGGGAGGGGGACCCAGTACTTC
NA,NA,TRBJ2-7,TRBV9,CASSRAPAGEQYF,TGTGCCAGCAGCCGAGCCCCCGCCGGCGAGCAGTACTTC
NA,NA,TRBJ1-2,TRBV4-2,CASSQGTDYGYTF,TGTGCCAGCAGCCAAGGGACAGACTATGGCTACACCTTC
NA,NA,TRBJ2-7,TRBV27,CASSSEIEWGEQYF,TGTGCCAGCAGTTCCGAAATTGAATGGGGCGAGCAGTACTTC
NA,NA,TRBJ2-1,TRBV13,CASSLGSRGSYNEQFF,TGTGCCAGCAGCTTAGGATCCAGGGGTTCCTACAATGAGCAGTTCTTC
NA,NA,TRBJ2-7,TRBV5-1,CASSLVAGPSYEQYF,TGCGCCAGCAGCTTGGTGGCGGGGCCCTCCTACGAGCAGTACTTC
NA,NA,TRBJ2-1,TRBV6-1,CASSDRGSYNEQFF,TGTGCCAGCAGTGACCGCGGATCCTACAATGAGCAGTTCTTC
NA,NA,TRBJ1-5,TRBV6-6,CASSYADYSNQPQHF,TGTGCCAGCAGTTACGCCGATTATAGCAATCAGCCCCAGCATTTT
NA,NA,TRBJ2-1,TRBV5-1,CASSLAPGSLYNEQFF,TGCGCCAGCAGCTTGGCCCCAGGTTCTCTCTACAATGAGCAGTTCTTC
NA,NA,TRBJ1-4,TRBV2,CASSEATAKLFF,TGTGCCAGCAGTGAAGCGACAGCAAAACTGTTTTTT
NA,NA,TRBJ2-5,TRBV6-1,CASSEARQGGETQYF,TGTGCCAGCAGTGAAGCGCGACAGGGAGGCGAGACCCAGTACTTC
NA,NA,TRBJ2-1,TRBV18,CASSPPTAYNEQFF,TGTGCCAGCTCACCGCCCACAGCTTACAATGAGCAGTTCTTC
NA,NA,TRBJ2-2,TRBV6-6,CASSYQITAGELFF,TGTGCCAGCAGTTACCAAATAACAGCCGGGGAGCTGTTTTTT
NA,NA,TRBJ2-3,TRBV19,CASSIKGATDTQYF,TGTGCCAGTAGTATAAAAGGGGCCACAGATACGCAGTATTTT
TRBD1,once,TRBJ2-3,TRBV5-6,CASSLVRGTDTQYF,TGTGCCAGCAGCTTGGTCAGGGGGACAGATACGCAGTATTTT
NA,NA,TRBJ2-7,TRBV28,CASSPPGPGPGEQYF,TGTGCCAGCAGTCCCCCCGGTCCAGGCCCGGGGGAGCAGTACTTC